The subject of this entry is one T cell receptor (beta chain). Both 60 Vbeta primers and 13 Jbeta primers went into the PCR. The method was immunoSEQ multiplex PCR; TCRdb's version includes in-frame clones alone and lacks a portion of them. This listing includes 200,000 to 250,000 clones. The donors comprised healthy bone marrow donors. The entry originates in a study of cytomegalovirus exposure and HLA in healthy donors. The germline V gene encodes CDR1 KGHSH and CDR2 LQKENI. The CDR3 totals 16 residues. Trimming cost V 2 bases and J 4 bases; bases outside gene matches: 10. The sequence came from a woman in her 30s in good health and CMV-seropositive. Sequenced sample: PBMCs. The rearrangement joins TRBV18 to TRBJ1-2; 7 bases map to TRBD1. The CDR3, as DNA: TGTGCCAGCTCACCAATGACAAGCACAGGGGTCTATGGCTACACCTTC. It is translated as CASSPMTSTGVYGYTF.